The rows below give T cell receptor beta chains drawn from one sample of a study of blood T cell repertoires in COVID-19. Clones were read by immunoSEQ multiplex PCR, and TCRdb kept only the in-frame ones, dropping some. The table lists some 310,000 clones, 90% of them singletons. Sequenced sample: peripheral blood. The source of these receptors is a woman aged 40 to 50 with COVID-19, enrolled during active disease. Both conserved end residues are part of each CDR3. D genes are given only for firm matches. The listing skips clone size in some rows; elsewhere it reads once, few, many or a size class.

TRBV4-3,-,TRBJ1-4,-,TGCGCCAGCAGCTCAGGGGCAAGAGATGAAAAACTGTTTTTT,CASSSGARDEKLFF
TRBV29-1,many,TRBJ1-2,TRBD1,TGCAGCGTTGAGTATTCAGGGGGTGGCTACACCTTC,CSVEYSGGGYTF
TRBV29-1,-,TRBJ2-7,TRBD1,TGCAGCGTTAGACCGGGACAGGGGACCTACGAGCAGTACTTC,CSVRPGQGTYEQYF
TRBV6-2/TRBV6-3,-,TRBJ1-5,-,TGTGCCAGCAGTTACTCAGGGGCTCAGCCCCAGCATTTT,CASSYSGAQPQHF
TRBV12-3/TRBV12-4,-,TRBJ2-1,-,TGTGCCAGCAGACAGGGTAGCAATGAGCAGTTCTTC,CASRQGSNEQFF
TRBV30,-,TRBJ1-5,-,TGTGCCTGGAGTGCGAAGGGGGATCAGCCCCAGCATTTT,CAWSAKGDQPQHF
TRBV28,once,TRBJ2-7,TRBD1,TGTGCCAGCAGTCTCGCGACAGGGACCTCCTACGAGCAGTACTTC,CASSLATGTSYEQYF
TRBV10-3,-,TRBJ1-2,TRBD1,TGTGCCATCTTGGGACAGGGGGCATATGGCTACACCTTC,CAILGQGAYGYTF
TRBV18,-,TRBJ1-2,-,TGTGCCAGCTCACCACCGGGTAGGGGAATCTATGGCTACACCTTC,CASSPPGRGIYGYTF
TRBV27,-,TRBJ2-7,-,TGTGCCAGCAGCCTCAGGGGGGTGGGGGAGCAGTACTTC,CASSLRGVGEQYF
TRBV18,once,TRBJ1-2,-,TGTGCCAGCTCACCCTACTCTGGTGGGCAGGGGCTAAATTATGGCTACACCTTC,CASSPYSGGQGLNYGYTF
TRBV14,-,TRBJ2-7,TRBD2,TGTGCCAGCAGCCAAGAGGGGACGGGAGGGCTCGAGCAGTACTTC,CASSQEGTGGLEQYF
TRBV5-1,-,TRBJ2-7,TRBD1,TGCGCCAGCAGACCTACCCCCGGGACAGGGGGCTCGGCCTACGAGCAGTACTTC,CASRPTPGTGGSAYEQYF
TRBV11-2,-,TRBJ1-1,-,TGTGCCAGCAGCCCTAGGCCCCGACTCCACGTCGAAGCTTTCTTT,CASSPRPRLHVEAFF
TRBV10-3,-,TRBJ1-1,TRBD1,TGTGCCATCAGCACACAGGGGGGGAACACTGAAGCTTTCTTT,CAISTQGGNTEAFF
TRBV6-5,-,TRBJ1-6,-,TGTGCCAGCGCGAGCTCCTATAATTCACCCCTCCACTTT,CASASSYNSPLHF
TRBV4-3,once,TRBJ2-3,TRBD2,TGCGCCAGCAGCCAAGATTATAAGGGACTAGCGGGAGCAGATACGCAGTATTTT,CASSQDYKGLAGADTQYF
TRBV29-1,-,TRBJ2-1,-,TGCAGCGCCCCCGTCCCCCCGAGCCGTCCCTCCCACAATGAGCAGTTCTTC,CSAPVPPSRPSHNEQFF
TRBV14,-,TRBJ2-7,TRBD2,TGTGCCAGCAGCCAAGCTTCGCGGGGGTTCTCCTACGAGCAGTACTTC,CASSQASRGFSYEQYF
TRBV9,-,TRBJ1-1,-,TGTGCCAGCAGCGTAGCGTACGGTGAAGCTTTCTTT,CASSVAYGEAFF
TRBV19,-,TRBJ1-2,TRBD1,TGTGCCAGTAGTATAGATTTGACAGGGGTTTATGGCTACACCTTC,CASSIDLTGVYGYTF
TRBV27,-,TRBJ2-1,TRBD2,TGTGCCAGCAGTTTACTAGCGGGGGGGCCCAATGAGCAGTTCTTC,CASSLLAGGPNEQFF
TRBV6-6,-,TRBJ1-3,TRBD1,TGTGCCAGCAGTTACCTGACAGGGTTATCTGGAAACACCATATATTTT,CASSYLTGLSGNTIYF
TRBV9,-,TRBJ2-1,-,TGTGCCAGCAGCGTAGGTGGAGCGGTCCCCTCCAATGAGCAGTTCTTC,CASSVGGAVPSNEQFF
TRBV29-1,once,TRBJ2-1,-,TGCAGCGCGATTTTTGCGGGGCACAGCTCCTACAATGAGCAGTTCTTC,CSAIFAGHSSYNEQFF
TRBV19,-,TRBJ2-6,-,TGTGCCAGTAGTAAAGCAGCGGGGGCCAACGTCCTGACTTTC,CASSKAAGANVLTF
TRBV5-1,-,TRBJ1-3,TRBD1,TGCGCCAGCAGAGACGCCAGGGGGGACACCATATATTTT,CASRDARGDTIYF
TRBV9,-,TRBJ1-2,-,TGTGCCAGCAGCGGGGAGGAAGGCTACACCTTC,CASSGEEGYTF
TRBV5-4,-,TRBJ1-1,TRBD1,TGTGCCAGCAGCACAGGGGGCGTGGCGCACACTGAAGCTTTCTTT,CASSTGGVAHTEAFF
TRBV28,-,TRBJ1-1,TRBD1,TGTGCCAGCAGTCCCGGGACAGGGTACACTGAAGCTTTCTTT,CASSPGTGYTEAFF
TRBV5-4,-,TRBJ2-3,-,TGTGCCAGCAGCTTGTCAGGGGGGAGAGATACGCAGTATTTT,CASSLSGGRDTQYF
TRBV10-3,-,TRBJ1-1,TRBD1,TGTGCCATCAGTGAGCAGACAGGGGGGGCCCCTGAAGCTTTCTTT,CAISEQTGGAPEAFF
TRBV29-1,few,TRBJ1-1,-,TGCAGCGTTGAACCACGGACACGAAGGGAAGGAGCTTTCTTT,CSVEPRTRREGAFF
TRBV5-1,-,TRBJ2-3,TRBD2,TGCGCCAGCAGCTTGGCCCTAGCGGGGGTCCTCACAGATACGCAGTATTTT,CASSLALAGVLTDTQYF
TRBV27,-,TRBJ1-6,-,TGTGCCAGCAGTTTGTCAGGGCTTTATAATTCACCCCTCCACTTT,CASSLSGLYNSPLHF
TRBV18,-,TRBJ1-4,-,TGTGCCAGCTCACCCGGGACTCGCGCTGAAAAACTGTTTTTT,CASSPGTRAEKLFF
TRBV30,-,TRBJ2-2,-,TGTGCCTGGAGTGCGCGGAGGGCTTTCGCCGGGGAGCTGTTTTTT,CAWSARRAFAGELFF
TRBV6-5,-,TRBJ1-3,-,TGTGCCAGCACCGAGAGCCTATTCTCTGGAAACACCATATATTTT,CASTESLFSGNTIYF
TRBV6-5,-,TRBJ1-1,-,TGTGCCAGCAATCCAAGGGTTCCAGGGCACACTGAAGCTTTCTTT,CASNPRVPGHTEAFF
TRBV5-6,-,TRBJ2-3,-,TGTGCCAGCAGCGATACTGGGGGGTCGGGGACAGATACGCAGTATTTT,CASSDTGGSGTDTQYF
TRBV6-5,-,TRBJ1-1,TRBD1,TGTGCCAGCAGTTACAAGGGACAGATAAACACTGAAGCTTTCTTT,CASSYKGQINTEAFF
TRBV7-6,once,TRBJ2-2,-,TGTGCCAGCAGCTTAGCGCTTAGGGGGGGACCGAACACCGGGGAGCTGTTTTTT,CASSLALRGGPNTGELFF
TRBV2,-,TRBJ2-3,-,TGTGCCAGCAGAAACAGACAGTCCCTCGGCACAGATACGCAGTATTTT,CASRNRQSLGTDTQYF
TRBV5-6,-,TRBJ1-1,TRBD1,TGTGCCAGCAGCAGGGACAGCCGGAACACTGAAGCTTTCTTT,CASSRDSRNTEAFF
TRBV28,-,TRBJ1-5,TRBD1,TGTGCCAGCATTGGGACAGAGCAATATAGCAATCAGCCCCAGCATTTT,CASIGTEQYSNQPQHF
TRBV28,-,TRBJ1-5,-,TGTGCCAGCACCGAGGGTCAGCCCCAGCATTTT,CASTEGQPQHF
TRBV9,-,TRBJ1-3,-,TGTGCCAGCAGCCCTAGGGGGACAACGGCGTACTCTGGAAACACCATATATTTT,CASSPRGTTAYSGNTIYF
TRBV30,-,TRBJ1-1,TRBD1,TGTGCCTGGAGCCACAGGGGAGATACTGAAGCTTTCTTT,CAWSHRGDTEAFF
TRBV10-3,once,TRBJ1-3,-,TGTGCCATCAGTGAAAGCGGAACTAGTCGCACCATATATTTT,CAISESGTSRTIYF
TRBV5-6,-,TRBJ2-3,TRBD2,TGTGCCAGCAGGTGGGGGGGAACCCGAGATACGCAGTATTTT,CASRWGGTRDTQYF
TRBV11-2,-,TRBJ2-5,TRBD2,TGTGCCAGCAGCATACTAGCGGAGCGAGAGACCCAGTACTTC,CASSILAERETQYF
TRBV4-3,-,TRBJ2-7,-,TGCGCCAGCAGCCAAGATGTAGCAGGGTACGAGCAGTACTTC,CASSQDVAGYEQYF
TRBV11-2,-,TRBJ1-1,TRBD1,TGTGCCAGCAGCTTAAGGGACAGGGCAGGCACTGAAGCTTTCTTT,CASSLRDRAGTEAFF
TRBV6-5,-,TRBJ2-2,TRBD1,TGTGCCAGCAGTCCCGGGACAGATTGGGCCGGGGAGCTGTTTTTT,CASSPGTDWAGELFF
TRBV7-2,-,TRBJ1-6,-,TGTGCCAGCAGACAACCCACAGGGCCCAATTCACCCCTCCACTTT,CASRQPTGPNSPLHF
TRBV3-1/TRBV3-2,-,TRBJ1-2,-,TGTGCCAGCAGCCAAGTAATTTCGGGGGGGTCGCCCCTCGCCTTC,CASSQVISGGSPLAF
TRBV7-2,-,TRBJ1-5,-,TGTGCCAGCACCCCAGAACCAGGGGTTCGGCCCCAGCATTTT,CASTPEPGVRPQHF